Listed below are T cell receptor beta chains from one sample, sequenced in a study of T-cell reconstitution after alpha-beta-depleted transplantation in children. Using its own MiXCR run on the PCR reads, TCRdb lists one record per CDR3 protein. The sample contains about 640,000 distinct CDR3 sequences, approximately 12% of which appear only once. Material: PBMCs, mostly from graft donor cells, obtained 360 days after TCRalphabeta/CD19-depleted stem cell transplant. These receptors were taken from a male patient younger than 18 who had a stem cell transplant for acute myeloid leukemia, so the T cells may come from the graft donor. Both conserved end residues are part of each CDR3. The order of the fields is clone size, V gene, J gene, D gene, CDR3 protein, CDR3 DNA. A D gene is named only where the DNA matches it firmly. Size values are once, few and many counts, or a class for expanded clones, and some rows have none.

size: NA
V: TRBV28
J: TRBJ2-7
D: NA
CDR3: CASSPRDRTRGYEQYF
DNA: TGTGCCAGCAGTCCCAGGGACCGCACCAGGGGATACGAGCAGTACTTC

size: many
V: TRBV20-1
J: TRBJ2-7
D: NA
CDR3: CSAREGLAEQYF
DNA: TGCAGTGCTAGAGAAGGGCTAGCTGAGCAGTACTTC

size: many
V: TRBV6-5
J: TRBJ2-1
D: NA
CDR3: CASSRDNYNEQFF
DNA: TGTGCCAGCAGCCGGGACAACTACAATGAGCAGTTCTTC

size: few
V: TRBV7-2
J: TRBJ2-4
D: TRBD1
CDR3: CASSHREGQGAGIQYF
DNA: TGTGCCAGCAGCCATCGAGAGGGACAGGGGGCTGGGATTCAGTACTTC

size: NA
V: TRBV20-1
J: TRBJ1-5
D: NA
CDR3: CSASYGDQPQHF
DNA: TGCAGTGCTAGTTACGGCGATCAGCCCCAGCATTTT

size: many
V: TRBV4-3
J: TRBJ2-7
D: TRBD1
CDR3: CASSQEGQGSYEQYF
DNA: TGCGCCAGCAGCCAAGAAGGACAGGGGTCCTACGAGCAGTACTTC

size: NA
V: TRBV9
J: TRBJ2-5
D: NA
CDR3: CASSPQTGDGRGRETQYF
DNA: TGTGCCAGCAGCCCACAAACAGGGGACGGGAGAGGTCGAGAGACCCAGTACTTC

size: few
V: TRBV7-3
J: TRBJ2-3
D: TRBD2
CDR3: CASGWGGSPDTQYF
DNA: TGTGCCAGTGGCTGGGGCGGGAGCCCAGATACGCAGTATTTT

size: few
V: TRBV7-2
J: TRBJ2-2
D: NA
CDR3: CASSRKKTGELFF
DNA: TGTGCCAGCAGCCGTAAGAAGACCGGGGAGCTGTTTTTT

size: few
V: TRBV2
J: TRBJ2-4
D: NA
CDR3: CASSDTSWGRLNIQYF
DNA: TGTGCCAGCAGTGATACTAGCTGGGGGCGTCTGAACATTCAGTACTTC

size: NA
V: TRBV12-3/TRBV12-4
J: TRBJ2-7
D: NA
CDR3: CASRGLSYEQYF
DNA: TGTGCCAGCAGAGGACTTTCTTACGAGCAGTACTTC

size: few
V: TRBV7-2
J: TRBJ2-3
D: NA
CDR3: CASSLASSGLVTQYF
DNA: TGTGCCAGCAGCTTAGCTTCCAGCGGGCTTGTCACGCAGTATTTT

size: many
V: TRBV28
J: TRBJ1-2
D: TRBD1
CDR3: CASRTAGAGTGYFGYTF
DNA: TGTGCCAGCAGAACCGCTGGTGCCGGGACAGGGTACTTTGGCTACACCTTC

size: NA
V: TRBV28
J: TRBJ2-7
D: NA
CDR3: CASRDRTWDGSYEQYF
DNA: TGTGCCAGCAGGGATAGAACCTGGGACGGATCCTACGAGCAGTACTTC

size: NA
V: TRBV6-5
J: TRBJ2-7
D: NA
CDR3: CASTYGQFTYEQYF
DNA: TGTGCCAGCACTTACGGACAGTTCACCTACGAGCAGTACTTC

size: NA
V: TRBV12-3/TRBV12-4
J: TRBJ2-7
D: NA
CDR3: CASSSRLGAYEQYF
DNA: TGTGCCAGCAGTTCCCGATTGGGTGCCTACGAGCAGTACTTC

size: NA
V: TRBV20-1
J: TRBJ1-6
D: TRBD1
CDR3: CSAQGQGGSSYNSPLHF
DNA: TGCAGTGCCCAAGGACAGGGAGGGAGCTCCTATAATTCACCCCTCCACTTT

size: NA
V: TRBV25-1
J: TRBJ2-3
D: TRBD1
CDR3: CASSEFRSGQTDTQYF
DNA: TGTGCCAGCAGTGAATTTCGGTCGGGACAGACAGATACGCAGTATTTT

size: once
V: TRBV28
J: TRBJ2-1
D: TRBD2
CDR3: CASSLNGRADNEQFF
DNA: TGTGCCAGCAGTTTAAACGGGAGGGCCGACAATGAGCAGTTCTTC

size: NA
V: TRBV7-8
J: TRBJ2-1
D: TRBD1
CDR3: CASSVVRDRGLDEQFF
DNA: TGTGCCAGCAGCGTGGTCCGGGACAGGGGGCTCGATGAGCAGTTCTTC

size: many
V: TRBV21-1
J: TRBJ2-7
D: NA
CDR3: CASSKVGLAETYEQYF
DNA: TGTGCCAGCAGCAAAGTGGGACTAGCGGAGACCTACGAGCAGTACTTC

size: few
V: TRBV4-3
J: TRBJ1-1
D: TRBD1
CDR3: CASSQGDSPYTEAFF
DNA: TGCGCCAGCAGCCAGGGGGACAGCCCTTACACTGAAGCTTTCTTT

size: few
V: TRBV28
J: TRBJ1-5
D: TRBD1
CDR3: CASSLWMGQFSNQPQHF
DNA: TGTGCCAGCAGTTTATGGATGGGACAGTTTAGCAATCAGCCCCAGCATTTT

size: many
V: TRBV12-3/TRBV12-4
J: TRBJ2-7
D: TRBD2
CDR3: CASSLRLAELGYEQYF
DNA: TGTGCCAGCAGTTTAAGGCTAGCGGAGCTGGGCTACGAGCAGTACTTC

size: NA
V: TRBV10-3
J: TRBJ2-1
D: TRBD2
CDR3: CATKGLAGGPGMNEQFF
DNA: TGTGCCACCAAGGGGCTAGCGGGAGGGCCAGGGATGAATGAGCAGTTCTTC

size: NA
V: TRBV5-1
J: TRBJ2-7
D: TRBD2
CDR3: CASSLYRLAGEDLGDEQYF
DNA: TGCGCCAGCAGCTTGTACCGACTAGCGGGAGAGGACTTGGGTGACGAGCAGTACTTC

size: many
V: TRBV20-1
J: TRBJ2-1
D: NA
CDR3: CSAMRGFNEQFF
DNA: TGCAGTGCTATGCGGGGATTCAATGAGCAGTTCTTC

size: many
V: TRBV15
J: TRBJ2-1
D: NA
CDR3: CATSRDRPKAYNEQFF
DNA: TGTGCCACCAGCAGAGATCGTCCGAAGGCCTACAATGAGCAGTTCTTC

size: few
V: TRBV20-1
J: TRBJ2-7
D: NA
CDR3: CSARVRGHYEQYF
DNA: TGCAGTGCTAGAGTGCGAGGGCACTACGAGCAGTACTTC

size: few
V: TRBV5-1
J: TRBJ2-6
D: NA
CDR3: CASSLTRSSGANVLTF
DNA: TGCGCCAGCAGCCTCACCCGTAGCTCTGGGGCCAACGTCCTGACTTTC

size: NA
V: TRBV27
J: TRBJ2-7
D: NA
CDR3: CAIAPAEQYF
DNA: TGTGCCATCGCCCCGGCCGAGCAGTACTTC